This entry lists 26 T cell receptor beta chains sequenced from one sample in a study of blood T cell repertoires in COVID-19 (dated by TCRdb to about 2020). The library was made by the immunoSEQ multiplex PCR assay. Here the immuneACCESS table is served through TCRdb, limited to in-frame sequences with V and J called. Missing clones are a known gap in these copies; in checked studies unresolved V genes cover under half, and the rest lacks a known reason. For this sample there are roughly 100,000 clones; around nine tenths appear just once. Roughly a sixth of the sample is held by the ten biggest clonotypes. The sequencing sample was made of peripheral blood. These receptors came from a woman older than 75 in a cohort sampled during active COVID-19.

The rearrangement joins TRBV7-9 to TRBJ2-1, with 9 bases fitting TRBD1. This CDR3 region has 15 residues. Germline values: CDR1 SEHNR, CDR2 FQNEAQ (reference sequence). The V gene end was trimmed by 9 bases and the J gene end by 2 bases; junction bases not matched to a gene: 8. In nucleotides, the CDR3 is TGTGCCAGTCTGGGGGGGACAGGGACCTACAATGAGCAGTTCTTC. Encoded protein: CASLGGTGTYNEQFF.

The V gene is TRBV19, the J gene TRBJ1-4, with 7 bases that match TRBD1. V shed 7 bases and J 8 bases; nucleotides not matched to a gene: 10. The CDR3 is 14 amino acids. Germline CDR1 LNHDA, CDR2 SQIVND (reference sequence). The CDR3 here is CASKSTGTAEKLFF. CDR3 nucleotide sequence: TGTGCCAGTAAATCAACCGGGACAGCAGAAAAACTGTTTTTT.

The chain joins TRBV11-2 to TRBJ1-2; no firm D call. Germline CDR1 is SGHAT and CDR2 is FQNNGV. Trimming took off 5 bases at V and 8 bases at J, with 15 bases between the two ends. The CDR3 has 13 amino acids. The CDR3 reads CASSPQRAGGYTF. Written as DNA, the CDR3 is TGTGCCAGCAGCCCTCAGAGGGCGGGGGGCTACACCTTC. The full variable domain, its missing parts supplied by reference TRBV11-2 and TRBJ1-2, is EAGVAQSPRYKIIEKRQSVAFWCNPISGHATLYWYQQILGQGPKLLIQFQNNGVVDDSQLPKDRFSAERLKGVDSTLKIQPAKLEDSAVYLCASSPQRAGGYTFGSGTRLTVV.

The chain carries TRBV18 and TRBJ2-4, with 7 bases fitting TRBD1. In germline, CDR1 is KGHSH, CDR2 LQKENI. The CDR3 sequence is 14 residues long. V dropped 1 base and J dropped 11; count of bases not matched to a gene: 8. CDR3 sequence reads: CASSPQDRDHVQYF. CDR3 DNA sequence: TGTGCCAGCTCACCACAAGACAGGGACCACGTTCAGTACTTC.

The chain joins TRBV19 to TRBJ2-3; TRBD1 matches 8 bases. CDR1 and CDR2 from the germline V gene are LNHDA and SQIVND (reference sequence). With V trimmed by 3 bases and J by 2 bases, 7 bases remained unmatched. CDR3 length: 16 residues. The CDR3 reads CASSINARGLTDTQYF. CDR3 sequence (DNA): TGTGCCAGTAGTATTAATGCCAGGGGGCTCACAGATACGCAGTATTTT.

The chain links TRBV18 to TRBJ1-5; 7 nucleotides agree with TRBD1. This CDR3 has 15 residues. The trim removed 2 bases at V and 7 bases at J, leaving 8 bases unmatched. Germline V lookup: CDR1 KGHSH, CDR2 LQKENI. Here the CDR3 DNA reads TGTGCCAGCTCACCAGAACAGGGGTTTTACCAGCCCCAGCATTTT. Translation gives CASSPEQGFYQPQHF.

V and J are TRBV3-1 (or the pseudogene TRBV3-2) and TRBJ2-6, with 8 bases that match TRBD1. The V gene end was trimmed by 3 bases and the J gene end by 3 bases; junction bases not matched to a gene: 4. The CDR3 sequence is 16 residues long. CDR1 is LGHDT, CDR2 YNNKEL, per germline (reference sequence). The CDR3: CASSQDRVGGANVLTF. The CDR3 DNA sequence: TGTGCCAGCAGCCAGGACAGGGTTGGTGGGGCCAACGTCCTGACTTTC.

The chain combines TRBV5-6 with TRBJ1-2; TRBD1 is a possible D gene (5 bases). Germline V gene data show CDR1 as SGHDT and CDR2 as YYEEEE. The CDR3 covers 15 residues. The V and J ends lost 4 bases and 3 bases respectively, with 16 bases between them. The CDR3 spells CASSPYPGPDYGYTF. The DNA of the CDR3 is TGTGCCAGCAGCCCCTACCCAGGGCCTGACTATGGCTACACCTTC.

V gene TRBV2 combines with J gene TRBJ2-1; 8 bases line up with TRBD2. The CDR3 is made up of 14 amino acids. The germline V gene has CDR1 SNHLY and CDR2 FYNNEI. The trim removed 7 bases at V and 4 bases at J, leaving 6 bases unmatched. The CDR3 sequence is CASTGLVNYNEQFF. The CDR3 bases are TGTGCCAGCACGGGACTAGTAAATTACAATGAGCAGTTCTTC.

This chain uses TRBV5-1 with TRBJ2-1; a possible D gene is TRBD2 (6 bases). V dropped 2 bases and J dropped 9 bases, with 30 bases sitting between them. Germline CDR1 is SGHRS and CDR2 is YFSETQ. This CDR3 contains 19 residues. CDR3 bases: TGCGCCAGCAGCTTAACGCGGGGAAACCAGGTTCTTATCGGGGGTGAGCAGTTCTTC. It is translated as CASSLTRGNQVLIGGEQFF.

The chain is built from TRBV3-1 (or the pseudogene TRBV3-2) and TRBJ1-5; maybe TRBD1 (6 bases). V was cut by 4 bases and J by 5 bases, with 15 bases left in between. The germline V gene has CDR1 LGHDT and CDR2 YNNKEL (reference sequence). The CDR3 has 15 residues. The CDR3 DNA sequence: TGTGCCAGCAGCCTATCCCAGGGGTTCGATCAGCCCCAGCATTTT. It encodes CASSLSQGFDQPQHF.

The chain employs TRBV3-1 (or the pseudogene TRBV3-2) and TRBJ2-7, with 7 bases fitting TRBD2. The CDR3 extends over 15 amino acids. Losses at the gene ends were 5 bases for V and 0 bases for J; bases not matched to a gene: 7. Germline CDR1 LGHDT, CDR2 YNNKEL (reference sequence). CDR3 sequence: CASSNPGGSSYEQYF. The CDR3 DNA sequence: TGTGCCAGCAGCAACCCCGGCGGGAGCTCCTACGAGCAGTACTTC.

The count of this clone is one. V is TRBV20-1 and J is TRBJ2-3, with no clear D. Germline V gives CDR1 DFQATT, CDR2 SNEGSKA (reference sequence). CDR3 length: 10 residues. Between the trimmed V and J ends, which lost 6 bases and 6 bases, there was a span of 7 bases. The CDR3 region is CSAFLDTQYF. In nucleotides, the CDR3 is TGCAGTGCCTTTCTCGATACGCAGTATTTT.

The chain carries TRBV27 and TRBJ2-7; 7 bases align to TRBD1. With V trimmed by 5 bases and J by 4 bases, 8 bases remained unmatched. Germline assignment: CDR1 MNHEY and CDR2 SMNVEV (reference sequence). CDR3 size: 14 residues. DNA for the CDR3: TGTGCCAGCAGTCTACTTTCACAGGGGTACGAGCAGTACTTC. Amino acid sequence: CASSLLSQGYEQYF.

The genes are TRBV6-1 and TRBJ2-1; perhaps TRBD1 as D (5 bases). The CDR3 has 14 residues. Per the germline V gene, CDR1 is MNHNS and CDR2 is SASEGT. V lost 1 base and J lost 3, with 7 bases in between. CDR3 sequence (DNA): TGTGCCAGCAGTGAAGGGGGCAACTACAATGAGCAGTTCTTC. Its protein product is CASSEGGNYNEQFF.

This chain uses TRBV4-2 with TRBJ2-1; 9 nucleotides match TRBD2. Germline-derived CDR1 and CDR2 are LGHNA and YNFKEQ. Germline trimming cut 2 bases from V and 9 bases from J; bases unmatched to any gene: 8. The CDR3 is 15 residues long. CDR3: CASSQRAGGPFEQFF. DNA of the CDR3: TGTGCCAGCAGCCAACGTGCGGGGGGGCCTTTTGAGCAGTTCTTC.

This clone was counted a single time. The chain recombines TRBV19 with TRBJ1-2; TRBD1 matches 8 bases. From germline, CDR1 is LNHDA and CDR2 SQIVND (reference sequence). The CDR3 length is 15 residues. The ends lost 7 bases at V and 0 bases at J; junction bases unmatched: 7. In nucleotides, the CDR3 is TGTGCCAGTATGGACAGGGAATACTCTAACTATGGCTACACCTTC. Protein sequence: CASMDREYSNYGYTF.

As DNA, the CDR3 is TGTGCCATCAGCCCGGGACTAGCGGGGGGGGATACGCAGTATTTT. Its translation is CAISPGLAGGDTQYF. The chain links TRBV10-3 to TRBJ2-3; 16 bases match TRBD2. CDR3 length: 15 amino acids. CDR1 and CDR2 from the germline V gene are ENHRY and SYGVKD. The trim removed 6 bases at V and 6 bases at J, leaving 3 bases unmatched.

The rearrangement joins TRBV13 to TRBJ1-1; D possibly corresponds to TRBD1 (5 bases). The CDR3 spans 16 residues. The germline V gene encodes CDR1 PRHDT and CDR2 FYEKMQ (reference sequence). The V end lost 4 bases, the J end lost 0 bases, and 15 bases lay between the germline ends. DNA of the CDR3: TGTGCCAGCAGCTCTCCCTTCATGACAGTGAACACTGAAGCTTTCTTT. Translating gives CASSSPFMTVNTEAFF.

V and J are TRBV7-2 and TRBJ1-4; no firm D call. The CDR3 is 14 amino acids. Germline V gene sequence: CDR1 SGHTA, CDR2 FQGNSA. Trimming left V 7 bases short and J 8 bases short, with 17 bases between. This CDR3 is CASTLEGAWEKLFF. CDR3 bases: TGTGCCAGCACCCTCGAGGGTGCATGGGAAAAACTGTTTTTT.

This clone is a singleton in its sample. This chain connects TRBV11-3 to TRBJ1-5; perhaps TRBD1 as D (5 bases). Germline assignment: CDR1 SGHNT and CDR2 YENEEA. This CDR3 is 14 amino acids long. Trimming left V 5 bases short and J 5 bases short, with 13 bases between. The chain's CDR3 is CASSLRQRDQPQHF. Written as DNA, the CDR3 is TGTGCCAGCAGCCTTCGACAGCGGGATCAGCCCCAGCATTTT.

This chain uses TRBV19 with TRBJ1-5, with unresolved D. Trimming removed 2 bases from V and 1 base from J, with 12 bases in between. The CDR3 is made up of 16 amino acids. The V gene's germline CDR1 is LNHDA and CDR2 SQIVND (reference sequence). Written as DNA, the CDR3 is TGTGCCAGTAGTATATTGGGCAGTAGGAGCAATCAGCCCCAGCATTTT. As protein: CASSILGSRSNQPQHF.

The J gene is TRBJ2-1, the V gene TRBV5-1; 8 bases fit TRBD2. The CDR3 is 14 residues long. The junction had 3 bases not matched to a gene; V was cut back by 2 bases and J by 5 bases. Germline V gene data show CDR1 as SGHRS and CDR2 as YFSETQ. The CDR3 DNA is TGCGCCAGCAGCTTTAGCGGGACTAACAATGAGCAGTTCTTC. Encoded protein: CASSFSGTNNEQFF. Based on the CDR3 plus reference TRBV5-1 and TRBJ2-1, the full variable domain is KAGVTQTPRYLIKTRGQQVTLSCSPISGHRSVSWYQQTPGQGLQFLFEYFSETQRNKGNFPGRFSGRQFSNSRSEMNVSTLELGDSALYLCASSFSGTNNEQFFGPGTRLTVL.

The V and J genes are TRBV15 and TRBJ1-3; 10 nucleotides align to TRBD1. Germline V gene sequence: CDR1 LNHNV, CDR2 YYDKDF (reference sequence). Germline trimming cut 8 bases from V and 4 bases from J; bases unmatched to any gene: 8. This CDR3 has 15 amino acids. CDR3 protein: CATAFGTGVGNTIYF. For the CDR3, the DNA is TGTGCCACCGCCTTCGGGACAGGGGTGGGAAACACCATATATTTT.

The chain couples TRBV19 to TRBJ1-6; 10 positions match TRBD1. CDR3 length equals 16 residues. Germline lookup yields CDR1 LNHDA and CDR2 SQIVND (reference sequence). The V gene end was trimmed by 9 bases and the J gene end by 3 bases; junction bases not matched to a gene: 8. Written as DNA, the CDR3 is TGTGCCAGCCGCAGAGGGACAGGGGACTATAATTCACCCCTCCACTTT. Encoded protein: CASRRGTGDYNSPLHF. Looking up the rest from reference TRBV19 and TRBJ1-6 gives the full variable domain: DGGITQSPKYLFRKEGQNVTLSCEQNLNHDAMYWYRQDPGQGLRLIYYSQIVNDFQKGDIAEGYSVSREKKESFPLTVTSAQKNPTAFYLCASRRGTGDYNSPLHFGNGTRLTVT.

The chain links TRBV19 to TRBJ1-2, with TRBD1 identical over 7 bases. The germline gives CDR1 LNHDA, CDR2 SQIVND (reference sequence). This CDR3 region has 13 residues. The V and J ends lost 5 bases and 4 bases, in that order; junction bases with no gene match: 4. CDR3: CASSYDRVYGYTF. The CDR3 DNA reads as TGTGCCAGTAGTTATGACAGGGTCTATGGCTACACCTTC.